These 30 T cell receptor beta chains originate from one sample sequenced in a study of shared T cell receptors in the human thymus. Data came from immunoSEQ multiplex PCR; TCRdb stores just in-frame clones and leaves some out. The data show 630,000 or so clones, 80% to 90% seen once. The data were also submitted as part of a second study, on human thymus T cells.

Sequencing was performed on thymocytes. The receptors shown here come from a boy under two years old with a congenital heart defect.

V is TRBV7-8 and J is TRBJ2-5; 13 bases are a match to TRBD2. The CDR3 extends over 17 amino acids. The germline V gene encodes CDR1 SGHVS and CDR2 FQNEAQ. The J segment lost 4 bases and the V segment lost 4 bases, leaving 9 bases of the junction unmatched. The CDR3: CASSWKGLAGVPETQYF. The CDR3 DNA is TGTGCCAGCAGCTGGAAAGGACTAGCGGGAGTCCCAGAGACCCAGTACTTC.

This clone appeared once. Other DNA sequences from this sample encode an identical CDR3 as well. J is TRBJ1-6 and V is TRBV7-8; D uncertain. The CDR3 consists of 13 residues. V was trimmed by 2 bases and J by 7 bases, leaving 6 bases between them. CDR1 and CDR2 (germline): SGHVS, FQNEAQ. CDR3 residues: CASSLSENSPLHF. The CDR3 DNA follows: TGTGCCAGCAGCTTATCTGAGAATTCACCCCTCCACTTT.

J is TRBJ2-1 and V is TRBV9, with D possibly TRBD2 on 5 matching bases. The CDR3 extends over 17 amino acids. Germline loops: CDR1 SGDLS, CDR2 YYNGEE. With 3 bases removed from V and 3 bases from J, the gap between germline ends came to 19 bases. The DNA of the CDR3 is TGTGCCAGCAGCGCAGCCCCTCGAGCGGCGGTCTACAATGAGCAGTTCTTC. Translating gives CASSAAPRAAVYNEQFF.

This chain joins TRBV5-4 and TRBJ1-1; 7 nucleotides align to TRBD1. The CDR3 covers 14 residues. V shed 6 bases and J 4 bases; nucleotides not matched to a gene: 9. The germline gives CDR1 SGHNT, CDR2 YYREEE (reference sequence). The CDR3 DNA reads TGTGCCAGCAATATCAGGGGGAGGCCCACTGAAGCTTTCTTT. Its protein product is CASNIRGRPTEAFF.

This clone was counted once. The rearrangement links TRBV4-1 to TRBJ2-1, with D possibly matching TRBD1 (6 bases). The CDR3 spans 13 residues. Trimming took 3 bases from V and 12 from J, leaving 15 bases between them. CDR1 MGHRA and CDR2 YSYEKL come from the germline V gene. DNA of the CDR3: TGCGCCAGCAGCCAGGACAGTGTTATGGGGCAGTTCTTC. Its protein is CASSQDSVMGQFF.

J is TRBJ1-3 and V is TRBV6-1; D is unclear. This CDR3 contains 16 residues. V shed 3 bases and J shed 2 bases, with 14 bases lying between them. Germline V gene lookup returns CDR1 MNHNS and CDR2 SASEGT. CDR3 amino acids: CASSEVEGEAGNTIYF. The CDR3 DNA sequence: TGTGCCAGCAGTGAGGTGGAGGGAGAAGCTGGAAACACCATATATTTT.

This clone turned up a few times. V and J are TRBV5-8 and TRBJ1-4, with D possibly TRBD1 on 6 matching bases. The V end lost 7 bases, the J end lost 8 bases, and 21 bases lay between the germline ends. Germline V gene sequence: CDR1 SGHTS, CDR2 YDEGEE. This CDR3 spans 15 amino acids. The CDR3 nucleotides read TGTGCCAGCCGTCAACCGGACAGCCGACAAGAAAAACTGTTTTTT. Amino acids: CASRQPDSRQEKLFF.

The chain is built from TRBV5-5 and TRBJ1-6; D is ambiguous. In germline, CDR1 is SGHKS, CDR2 YYEKEE (reference sequence). V was clipped by 5 bases and J by 8 bases, with 23 bases between them. The CDR3 covers 17 residues. The DNA for the CDR3 is TGTGCCAGCAGTTTAAATGACCTCGACGGGTATTATTCACCCCTCCACTTT. Amino acid sequence: CASSLNDLDGYYSPLHF.

The rearrangement uses TRBV5-6 and TRBJ1-5; no clear D gene. V dropped 2 bases and J dropped 4 bases, with 7 bases sitting between them. CDR1 and CDR2 from the germline V gene are SGHDT and YYEEEE. The CDR3 is made up of 13 amino acids. The CDR3 DNA sequence: TGTGCCAGCAGCTTTTCGGGTAATCAGCCCCAGCATTTT. Residues: CASSFSGNQPQHF.

The J gene is TRBJ2-3, the V gene TRBV4-3; D may be TRBD2 (6 bases). Trimming removed 0 bases from V and 7 bases from J, with 20 bases in between. Germline assignment: CDR1 LGHNA and CDR2 YSLEER. The CDR3 spans 17 residues. In nucleotides, the CDR3 is TGCGCCAGCAGCCAAGATTACCCGGGGGTTCCACGGAATACGCAGTATTTT. This gives the protein CASSQDYPGVPRNTQYF.

V gene TRBV4-1 combines with J gene TRBJ2-1; 7 positions match TRBD2. CDR1 and CDR2 from the germline V gene are MGHRA and YSYEKL. V lost 0 bases to trimming and J lost 0 bases; unmatched junction nucleotides: 5. The CDR3 runs to 17 residues. CDR3 sequence (DNA): TGCGCCAGCAGCCAAGATTTGGGGGGGAGCTCCTACAATGAGCAGTTCTTC. Protein: CASSQDLGGSSYNEQFF.

This chain uses TRBV7-6 with TRBJ2-7, with a tentative D call TRBD2 (5 bases). Trimming removed 4 bases from V and 3 bases from J, with 16 bases in between. CDR1 and CDR2 from the germline V gene are SGHVS and FNYEAQ. The CDR3 runs 15 residues. In nucleotides, the CDR3 is TGTGCCAGCAGCTCCGAGCTGGCGGGTTGCTACGAGCAGTACTTC. Translating gives CASSSELAGCYEQYF.

This clone was counted once. The V gene is TRBV5-6, the J gene TRBJ2-3, with TRBD2 matching 14 bases. With V trimmed by 1 base and J by 3 bases, 7 bases remained unmatched. Germline V gives CDR1 SGHDT, CDR2 YYEEEE. CDR3 length equals 18 residues. CDR3 sequence reads: CASSLKPGTSGSTDTQYF. The CDR3 DNA reads as TGTGCCAGCAGCTTGAAGCCCGGGACTAGCGGGAGTACAGATACGCAGTATTTT.

The DNA for the CDR3 is TGTGCCAGCAGCCAAGGGGCCCCAAATTCACCCCTCCACTTT. This sequence encodes CASSQGAPNSPLHF. The genes are TRBV14 and TRBJ1-6; D ambiguous. This CDR3 has 14 residues. Germline CDR1 is SGHDN and CDR2 is FVKESK. The V end was cut by 1 base, the J end by 7 bases, with 8 bases between. The full variable domain, with the rest looked up from reference TRBV14 and TRBJ1-6, is EAGVTQFPSHSVIEKGQTVTLRCDPISGHDNLYWYRRVMGKEIKFLLHFVKESKQDESGMPNNRFLAERTGGTYSTLKVQPAELEDSGVYFCASSQGAPNSPLHFGNGTRLTVT.

The rearrangement links TRBV2 to TRBJ1-1, with TRBD1 matching 9 bases. Germline CDR1 and CDR2: SNHLY and FYNNEI. Trimming took 2 bases from V and 7 from J; bases not matched to a gene: 5. CDR3 size: 14 residues. This chain's CDR3 is CASSEPGQGLEAFF. CDR3 coding DNA: TGTGCCAGCAGTGAACCGGGACAGGGACTTGAAGCTTTCTTT.

V usage is TRBV5-1 and J usage is TRBJ2-3; TRBD2 matches 10 bases. The CDR3 is made up of 18 amino acids. The germline V gene encodes CDR1 SGHRS and CDR2 YFSETQ. J gave up 8 bases and V 0 bases, and 15 bases lay outside the gene matches. The CDR3, as DNA: TGCGCCAGCAGCTTGGATGAGCGGGAGGGCCGAAGTATGGCTACGCAGTATTTT. Protein product: CASSLDEREGRSMATQYF.

This clone was picked up one time. V is TRBV11-2 and J is TRBJ1-1; D gene unclear. V lost 1 base to trimming and J lost 4 bases, with 13 bases between them. Germline assignment: CDR1 SGHAT and CDR2 FQNNGV. The CDR3 sequence is 15 residues long. The chain's CDR3 is CASSLGNPAGTEAFF. For the CDR3, the DNA is TGTGCCAGCAGCTTAGGCAACCCAGCGGGCACTGAAGCTTTCTTT. The full variable domain, completed using reference TRBV11-2 and TRBJ1-1, is EAGVAQSPRYKIIEKRQSVAFWCNPISGHATLYWYQQILGQGPKLLIQFQNNGVVDDSQLPKDRFSAERLKGVDSTLKIQPAKLEDSAVYLCASSLGNPAGTEAFFGQGTRLTVV.

This clone appeared a single time. V and J are TRBV19 and TRBJ1-5; possibly TRBD1 for D (5 bases). This CDR3 contains 16 residues. Germline lookup yields CDR1 LNHDA and CDR2 SQIVND (reference sequence). Between the trimmed V and J ends, which lost 5 bases and 5 bases, there was a span of 19 bases. The CDR3 nucleotides are TGTGCCAGTAGTTTCGGGGGGGAGGATGGTGATCAGCCCCAGCATTTT. This sequence encodes CASSFGGEDGDQPQHF.

The rearrangement uses TRBV18 and TRBJ1-6; 11 bases fit TRBD1. This CDR3 spans 17 amino acids. CDR1 is KGHSH and CDR2 is LQKENI in the germline V gene. The junction had 11 bases not matched to a gene; V was cut back by 6 bases and J by 7 bases. The CDR3 here is CASSQLGTGGRNSPLHF. CDR3 bases: TGTGCCAGCTCCCAACTCGGGACAGGGGGACGAAATTCACCCCTCCACTTT. Based on the CDR3 plus reference TRBV18 and TRBJ1-6, the full variable domain is NAGVMQNPRHLVRRRGQEARLRCSPMKGHSHVYWYRQLPEEGLKFMVYLQKENIIDESGMPKERFSAEFPKEGPSILRIQQVVRGDSAAYFCASSQLGTGGRNSPLHFGNGTRLTVT.

The chain combines TRBV9 with TRBJ2-2; 8 nucleotides line up with TRBD1. J lost 4 bases, V lost 7 bases, and 12 bases had no gene match. Germline values: CDR1 SGDLS, CDR2 YYNGEE. The CDR3 is made up of 16 amino acids. The CDR3 DNA sequence: TGTGCCAGCTCACGTTCGGACAGGGAGATCACCGGGGAGCTGTTTTTT. This translates into CASSRSDREITGELFF.

The rearrangement joins TRBV28 to TRBJ2-2; TRBD1 might be the D (5 bases). CDR3 length: 14 amino acids. The germline CDR1 and CDR2 sequences are MDHEN and SYDVKM. V was shortened by 3 bases and J by 1 base, with 6 bases between the two germline ends. CDR3 region: CASSLQGNTGELFF. The CDR3 DNA follows: TGTGCCAGCAGTTTGCAGGGGAACACCGGGGAGCTGTTTTTT.

This chain uses TRBV12-2 with TRBJ1-2; the table's D call of TRBD1 was not tested on the DNA. TRBV12-2 is reported as a pseudogene. The CDR3 length is 17 residues. The CDR3 reads CASRSSRTGGVSYGYTF. The CDR3 DNA follows: TGTGCAAGTCGCTCCTCAAGGACAGGGGGCGTTTCCTATGGCTACACCTTC.

V gene TRBV6-6 combines with J gene TRBJ1-3; D call uncertain. The germline V gene encodes CDR1 MNHNY and CDR2 SVGAGI (reference sequence). This CDR3 region has 13 residues. V was shortened by 6 bases and J by 2 bases, with 8 bases between the two germline ends. CDR3 nucleotides: TGTGCCAGCAGCAGACTTACTGGAAACACCATATATTTT. Encoded protein: CASSRLTGNTIYF.

The count of this clone is one. J is TRBJ2-3 and V is TRBV5-1; D is possibly TRBD2 (7 bases). V was cut by 4 bases and J by 4 bases, with 22 bases left in between. The CDR3 is 17 amino acids. The V gene's germline CDR1 is SGHRS and CDR2 YFSETQ. Here the CDR3 reads CASSRGGQGSLSDTQYF. CDR3 coding DNA: TGCGCCAGCAGCCGCGGGGGCCAGGGTAGTTTGTCAGATACGCAGTATTTT. The full variable domain, rest sourced from reference TRBV5-1 and TRBJ2-3, is KAGVTQTPRYLIKTRGQQVTLSCSPISGHRSVSWYQQTPGQGLQFLFEYFSETQRNKGNFPGRFSGRQFSNSRSEMNVSTLELGDSALYLCASSRGGQGSLSDTQYFGPGTRLTVL.

The CDR3 nucleotides read TGCGCCAGCAGCTCCCGGGACAACTCCTACGAGCAGTACTTC. It specifies CASSSRDNSYEQYF. The V and J genes are TRBV5-1 and TRBJ2-7, with D possibly being TRBD1 (6 bases). Per the germline V gene, CDR1 is SGHRS and CDR2 is YFSETQ. V gave up 3 bases and J gave up 0 bases, with 10 bases separating them. There are 14 residues in the CDR3.

This clone was seen a single time. The genes are TRBV5-1 and TRBJ1-3; TRBD1 matches at 7 bases. The junction had 9 bases not matched to a gene; V was cut back by 4 bases and J by 2 bases. The CDR3 length is 16 residues. Germline CDR1 and CDR2: SGHRS and YFSETQ. This CDR3 is CASSTDRLATGNTIYF. CDR3 sequence (DNA): TGCGCCAGCAGCACGGACAGGTTGGCGACTGGAAACACCATATATTTT.

This sequence joins TRBV19 and TRBJ1-5; D is uncertain. Trimming stripped 7 bases from V and 6 bases from J, with 16 bases between. Germline CDR1 LNHDA, CDR2 SQIVND (reference sequence). This CDR3 has 14 residues. Written as DNA, the CDR3 is TGTGCCAGTAAAAGTAGCGGGGTCAGTCAGCCCCAGCATTTT. It yields the protein CASKSSGVSQPQHF. The complete variable domain, with remaining parts taken from reference TRBV19 and TRBJ1-5, reads DGGITQSPKYLFRKEGQNVTLSCEQNLNHDAMYWYRQDPGQGLRLIYYSQIVNDFQKGDIAEGYSVSREKKESFPLTVTSAQKNPTAFYLCASKSSGVSQPQHFGDGTRLSIL.

V and J are TRBV28 and TRBJ2-1, with TRBD2 matching 13 bases. Germline CDR1 and CDR2: MDHEN and SYDVKM. Trimming cost V 7 bases and J 4 bases; bases outside gene matches: 7. The CDR3 sequence is 16 residues long. This CDR3 reads CASMPGLAGKYNEQFF. As DNA, the CDR3 is TGTGCCAGCATGCCGGGACTAGCGGGAAAATACAATGAGCAGTTCTTC.

This clone occurred a few times. V usage is TRBV2 and J usage is TRBJ2-7; TRBD1 matches 8 bases. From germline, CDR1 is SNHLY and CDR2 FYNNEI. The CDR3 has 16 amino acids. V lost 6 bases and J lost 2; bases outside the gene matches: 12. CDR3 nucleotides: TGTGCCAGCAGCTCATTGGACAGGGAAAATGCCTACGAGCAGTACTTC. Translated: CASSSLDRENAYEQYF.

The genes are TRBV18 and TRBJ2-7; 13 nucleotides align to TRBD2. Germline V gene lookup returns CDR1 KGHSH and CDR2 LQKENI. This CDR3 comprises 15 residues. The V and J ends lost 3 bases and 1 base, in that order; junction bases with no gene match: 0. CDR3 DNA sequence: TGTGCCAGCTCACCGGGACTAGCGGGGTCCTACGAGCAGTACTTC. It specifies CASSPGLAGSYEQYF.